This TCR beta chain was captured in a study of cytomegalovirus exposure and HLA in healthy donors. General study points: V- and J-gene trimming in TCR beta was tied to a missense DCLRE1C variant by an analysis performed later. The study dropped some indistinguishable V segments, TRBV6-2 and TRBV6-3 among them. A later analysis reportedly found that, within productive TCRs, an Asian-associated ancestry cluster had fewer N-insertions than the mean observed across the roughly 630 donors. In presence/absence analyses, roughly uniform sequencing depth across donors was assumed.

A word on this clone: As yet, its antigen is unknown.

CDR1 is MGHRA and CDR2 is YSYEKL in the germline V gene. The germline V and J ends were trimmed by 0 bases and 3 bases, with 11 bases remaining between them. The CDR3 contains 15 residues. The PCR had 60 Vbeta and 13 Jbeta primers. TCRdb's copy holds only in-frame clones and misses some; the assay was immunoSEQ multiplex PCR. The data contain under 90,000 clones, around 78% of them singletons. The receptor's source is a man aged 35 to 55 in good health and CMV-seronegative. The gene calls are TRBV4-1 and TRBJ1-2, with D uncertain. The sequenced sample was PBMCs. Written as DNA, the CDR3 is TGCGCCAGCAGCCAAGATGGGTTCGGGGACTATGGCTACACCTTC. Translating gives CASSQDGFGDYGYTF.